This TCR beta chain comes out of a study of T cell responses to AZD1222 COVID-19 vaccine. The V gene end was trimmed by 5 bases and the J gene end by 6 bases; junction bases not matched to a gene: 6. This CDR3 has 13 amino acids. CDR1 is MNHEY, CDR2 SMNVEV, per germline (reference sequence). Produced via immunoSEQ multiplex PCR; TCRdb's table is partial and in-frame only. The sample lists 200,000 or so clones; about 90% were seen once. The TCR comes from an adult in good health. The chain couples TRBV27 to TRBJ1-1, with 7 bases fitting TRBD1. Sequences were derived from peripheral blood, sampled on day 0 of MenACWY control vaccination. CDR3 sequence reads: CASSTGQRAEAFF. The CDR3 DNA reads as TGTGCCAGCAGTACGGGACAGAGGGCTGAAGCTTTCTTT.